This T cell receptor (beta chain) was identified during a study of Graves' ophthalmopathy and Graves' hyperthyroidism. Amplified material comprised TCR beta CDR3 regions derived from RNA transcripts. In the first round, RT-PCR was carried out with HTBI primers, and a multiplex PCR formed the second round. TCRdb re-called the multiplex PCR reads with MiXCR, one entry per CDR3 protein. The table shows roughly 610,000 distinct CDR3 sequences, with about 20% occurring only once. This clonotype was seen at least ten times. V was trimmed by 3 bases and J by 1 base, leaving 30 bases between them. This CDR3 is built from 21 residues.

This receptor was obtained from a woman aged 18-29 years with stable Graves' hyperthyroidism. Some clones in this sample may be carry-over from other donors' samples. What was sequenced was peripheral blood. The gene calls are TRBV12-3 or TRBV12-4 and TRBJ2-5; D remains ambiguous. In nucleotides, the CDR3 is TGTGCCAGCAGTTTGGTGTTTGTATTGGCAGCCAGAGGATACGGCCAAGAGACCCAGTACTTC. Translating gives CASSLVFVLAARGYGQETQYF.